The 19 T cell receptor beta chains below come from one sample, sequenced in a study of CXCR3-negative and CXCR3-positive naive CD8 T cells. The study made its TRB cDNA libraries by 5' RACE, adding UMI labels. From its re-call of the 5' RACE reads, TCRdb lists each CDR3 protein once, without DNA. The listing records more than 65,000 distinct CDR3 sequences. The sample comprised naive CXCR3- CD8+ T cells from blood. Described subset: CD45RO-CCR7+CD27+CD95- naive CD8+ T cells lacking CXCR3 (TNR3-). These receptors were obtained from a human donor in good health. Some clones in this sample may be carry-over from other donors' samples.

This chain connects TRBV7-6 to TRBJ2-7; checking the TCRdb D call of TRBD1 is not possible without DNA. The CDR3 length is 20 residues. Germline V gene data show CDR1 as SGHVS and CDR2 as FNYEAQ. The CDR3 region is CASSLEDPGGAGHSSYEQYF.

CDR3 amino acids: CASSGSGTSSNEQFF. This sequence joins TRBV9 and TRBJ2-1; TCRdb's D call, TRBD2, is unchecked because there is no DNA. The length of the CDR3 is 15 residues. Germline CDR1 and CDR2: SGDLS and YYNGEE. The full variable domain, its missing parts supplied by reference TRBV9 and TRBJ2-1, is DSGVTQTPKHLITATGQRVTLRCSPRSGDLSVYWYQQSLDQGLQFLIQYYNGEERAKGNILERFSAQQFPDLHSELNLSSLELGDSALYFCASSGSGTSSNEQFFGPGTRLTVL.

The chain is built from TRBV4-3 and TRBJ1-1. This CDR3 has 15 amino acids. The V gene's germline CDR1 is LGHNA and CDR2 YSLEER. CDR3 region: CASSQDRSVNTEAFF.

CDR3 region: CASSILAGGTYNEQFF. This sequence joins TRBV7-2 and TRBJ2-1; TCRdb designates TRBD2, a call that cannot be tested without DNA. The CDR3 is 16 amino acids. Germline V gene sequence: CDR1 SGHTA, CDR2 FQGNSA.

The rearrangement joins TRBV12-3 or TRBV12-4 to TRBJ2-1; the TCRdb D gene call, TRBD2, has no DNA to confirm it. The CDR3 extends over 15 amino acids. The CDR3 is CASSLRLEGYNEQFF.

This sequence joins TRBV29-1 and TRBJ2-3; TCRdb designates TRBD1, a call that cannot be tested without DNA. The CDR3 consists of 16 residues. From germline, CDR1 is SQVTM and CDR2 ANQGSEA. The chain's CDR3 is CSVPKGQGSVTDTQYF.

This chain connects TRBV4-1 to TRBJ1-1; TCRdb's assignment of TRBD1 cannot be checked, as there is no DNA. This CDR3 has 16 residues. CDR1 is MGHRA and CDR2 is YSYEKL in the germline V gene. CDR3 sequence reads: CASSQTTGTADTEAFF.

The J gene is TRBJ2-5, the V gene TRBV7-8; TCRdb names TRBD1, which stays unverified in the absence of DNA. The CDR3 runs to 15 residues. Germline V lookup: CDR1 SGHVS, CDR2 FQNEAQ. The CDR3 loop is CASSLTSGPKETQYF.

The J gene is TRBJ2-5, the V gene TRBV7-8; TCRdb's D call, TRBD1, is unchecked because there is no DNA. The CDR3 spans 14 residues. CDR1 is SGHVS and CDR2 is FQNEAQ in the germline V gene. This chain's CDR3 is CASSQRQPKETQYF.

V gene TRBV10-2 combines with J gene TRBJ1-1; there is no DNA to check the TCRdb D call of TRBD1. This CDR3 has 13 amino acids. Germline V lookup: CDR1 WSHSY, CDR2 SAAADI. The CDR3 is CASSGRGNTEAFF.

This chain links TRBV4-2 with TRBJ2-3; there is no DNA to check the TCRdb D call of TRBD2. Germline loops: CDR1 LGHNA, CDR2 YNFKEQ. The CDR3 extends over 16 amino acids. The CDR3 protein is CASSLGLAGNTDTQYF.

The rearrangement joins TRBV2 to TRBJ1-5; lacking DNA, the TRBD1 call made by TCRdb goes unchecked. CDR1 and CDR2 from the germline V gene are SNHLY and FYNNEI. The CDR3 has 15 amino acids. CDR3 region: CASSVPGGANQPQHF.

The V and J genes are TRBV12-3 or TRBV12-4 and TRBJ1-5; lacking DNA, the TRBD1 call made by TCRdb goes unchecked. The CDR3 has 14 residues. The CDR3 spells CASSRTGRGQPQHF.

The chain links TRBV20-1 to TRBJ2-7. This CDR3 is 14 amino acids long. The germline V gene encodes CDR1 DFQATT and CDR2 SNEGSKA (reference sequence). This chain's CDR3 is CSASLWAVSYEQYF.

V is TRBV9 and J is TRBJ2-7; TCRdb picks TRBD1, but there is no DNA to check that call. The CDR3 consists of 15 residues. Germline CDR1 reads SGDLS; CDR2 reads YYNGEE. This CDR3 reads CASSVATGHGYEQYF.

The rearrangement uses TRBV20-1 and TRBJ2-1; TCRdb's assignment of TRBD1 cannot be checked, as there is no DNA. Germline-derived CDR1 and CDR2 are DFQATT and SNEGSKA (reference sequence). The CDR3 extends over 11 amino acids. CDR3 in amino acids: CSSYRGSEQFF.

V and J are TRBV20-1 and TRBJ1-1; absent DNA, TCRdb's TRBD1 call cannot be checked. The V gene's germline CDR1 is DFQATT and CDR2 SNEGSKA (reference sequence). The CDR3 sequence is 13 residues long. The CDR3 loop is CSARETGDTEAFF.

CDR3 residues: CASRTTGTGYQETQYF. The V and J genes are TRBV7-9 and TRBJ2-5; TCRdb names TRBD1, which stays unverified in the absence of DNA. Germline V gene data show CDR1 as SEHNR and CDR2 as FQNEAQ (reference sequence). The CDR3 covers 16 residues.

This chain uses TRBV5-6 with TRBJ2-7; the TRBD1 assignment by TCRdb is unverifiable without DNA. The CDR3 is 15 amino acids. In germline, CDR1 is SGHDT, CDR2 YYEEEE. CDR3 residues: CASSKTGTGVYEQYF.